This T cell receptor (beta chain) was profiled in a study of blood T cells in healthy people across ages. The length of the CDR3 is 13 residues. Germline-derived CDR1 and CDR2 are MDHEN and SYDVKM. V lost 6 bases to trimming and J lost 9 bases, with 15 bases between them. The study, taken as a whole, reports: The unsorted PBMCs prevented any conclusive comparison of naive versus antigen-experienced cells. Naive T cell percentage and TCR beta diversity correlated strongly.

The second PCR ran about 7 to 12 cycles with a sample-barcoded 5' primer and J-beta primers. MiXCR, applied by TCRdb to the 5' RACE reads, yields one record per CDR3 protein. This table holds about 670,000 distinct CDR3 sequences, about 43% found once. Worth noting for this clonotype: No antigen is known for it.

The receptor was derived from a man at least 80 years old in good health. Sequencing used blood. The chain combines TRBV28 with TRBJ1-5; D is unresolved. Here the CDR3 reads CASSPDGPRPQHF. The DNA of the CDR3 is TGTGCCAGCAGCCCGGACGGTCCTAGGCCCCAGCATTTT. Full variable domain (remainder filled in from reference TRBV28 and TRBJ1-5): DVKVTQSSRYLVKRTGEKVFLECVQDMDHENMFWYRQDPGLGLRLIYFSYDVKMKEKGDIPEGYSVSREKKERFSLILESASTNQTSMYLCASSPDGPRPQHFGDGTRLSIL.